In this sample, the clone carrying this TCR beta chain turned up a few times. Its antigen is unidentified. Tregs were sorted as CD4+CD25+CD127-/low cells. Full-length variable regions came from constant-region reverse primers plus semi-nested Nested Universal Primer A PCR. TCRdb processed the 5' RACE reads anew with MiXCR; each CDR3 protein has one entry. The repertoire has around 44,000 distinct CDR3 sequences, less than 25% of them found once; the top ten carry about 3.8%. In germline, CDR1 is LGHDT, CDR2 YNNKEL (reference sequence). V lost 0 bases to trimming and J lost 6 bases, with 14 bases between them. CDR3 size: 15 residues. Study-level results: Tumor Treg TCRs overlapped most with tumor naive CD4+ cells.

This receptor was obtained from a female donor with breast cancer. Sequenced sample: Tregs sorted from blood. This chain joins TRBV3-1 and TRBJ1-1, with D possibly being TRBD1 (5 bases). Here the CDR3 DNA reads TGTGCCAGCAGCCAAGACGGATTTCAAGGGGCTGAAGCTTTCTTT. Translating gives CASSQDGFQGAEAFF.